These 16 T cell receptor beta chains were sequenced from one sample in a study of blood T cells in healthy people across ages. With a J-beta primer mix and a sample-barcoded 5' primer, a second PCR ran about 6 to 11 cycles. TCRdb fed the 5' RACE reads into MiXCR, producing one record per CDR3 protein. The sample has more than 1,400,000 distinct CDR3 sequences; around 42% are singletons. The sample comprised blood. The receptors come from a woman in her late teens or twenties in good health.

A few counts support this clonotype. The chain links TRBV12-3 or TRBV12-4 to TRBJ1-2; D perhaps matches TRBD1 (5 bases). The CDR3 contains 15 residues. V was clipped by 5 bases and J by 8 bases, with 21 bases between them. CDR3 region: CASSPRPGGADGYTF. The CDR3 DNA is TGTGCCAGCAGTCCCAGGCCCGGAGGGGCGGACGGCTACACCTTC.

CDR3 nucleotide sequence: TGTGCCAGCGCCCGGGACGGAACCTACGAGCAGTACTTC. Its translation: CASARDGTYEQYF. V is TRBV2 and J is TRBJ2-7; D may match TRBD1 or TRBD2 (5 bases each). The CDR3 length is 13 residues. The germline CDR1 and CDR2 sequences are SNHLY and FYNNEI. The V end lost 8 bases, the J end lost 2 bases, and 13 bases lay between the germline ends.

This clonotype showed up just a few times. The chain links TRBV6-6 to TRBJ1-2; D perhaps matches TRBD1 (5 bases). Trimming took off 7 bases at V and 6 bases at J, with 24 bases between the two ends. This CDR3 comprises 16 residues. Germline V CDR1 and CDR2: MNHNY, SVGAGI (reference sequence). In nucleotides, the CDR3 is TGTGCCAGCACCCGATTTCTGGCGGGGGGGAACGATGGCTACACCTTC. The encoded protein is CASTRFLAGGNDGYTF.

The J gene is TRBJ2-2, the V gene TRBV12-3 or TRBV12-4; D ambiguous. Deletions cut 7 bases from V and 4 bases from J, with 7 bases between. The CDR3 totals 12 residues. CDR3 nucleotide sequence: TGTGCCAGCAACAAAGTCACCGGGGAGCTGTTTTTT. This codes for CASNKVTGELFF.

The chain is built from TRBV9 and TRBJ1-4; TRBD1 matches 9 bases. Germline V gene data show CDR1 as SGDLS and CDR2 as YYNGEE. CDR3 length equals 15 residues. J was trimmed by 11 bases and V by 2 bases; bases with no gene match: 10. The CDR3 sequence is CASSVDGTGIEKLFF. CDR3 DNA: TGTGCCAGCAGCGTCGACGGGACAGGGATAGAGAAACTGTTTTTT.

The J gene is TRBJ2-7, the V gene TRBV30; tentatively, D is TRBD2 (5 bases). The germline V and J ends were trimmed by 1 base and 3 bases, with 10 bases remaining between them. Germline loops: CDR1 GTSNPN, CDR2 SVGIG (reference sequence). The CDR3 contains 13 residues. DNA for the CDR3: TGTGCCTGGAGTGCCGCCGGGGACTACGAGCAGTACTTC. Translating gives CAWSAAGDYEQYF.

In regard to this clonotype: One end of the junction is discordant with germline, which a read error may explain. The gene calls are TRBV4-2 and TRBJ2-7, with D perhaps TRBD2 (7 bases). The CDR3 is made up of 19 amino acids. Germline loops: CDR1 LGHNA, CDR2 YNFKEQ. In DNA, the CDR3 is TGTACCAGCAGCCAAGACCAAACCGGGGGGCGGCTGGGCCCCTACGAGCAGTACTTC. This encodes CTSSQDQTGGRLGPYEQYF.

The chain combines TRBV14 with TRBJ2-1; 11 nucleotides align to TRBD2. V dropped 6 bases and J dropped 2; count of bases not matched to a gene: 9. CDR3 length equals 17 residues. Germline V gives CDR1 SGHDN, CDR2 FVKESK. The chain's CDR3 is CASSQTPGLAAYNEQFF. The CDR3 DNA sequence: TGTGCCAGCAGTCAAACCCCGGGACTAGCGGCCTACAATGAGCAGTTCTTC. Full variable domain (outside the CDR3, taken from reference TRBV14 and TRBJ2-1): EAGVTQFPSHSVIEKGQTVTLRCDPISGHDNLYWYRRVMGKEIKFLLHFVKESKQDESGMPNNRFLAERTGGTYSTLKVQPAELEDSGVYFCASSQTPGLAAYNEQFFGPGTRLTVL.

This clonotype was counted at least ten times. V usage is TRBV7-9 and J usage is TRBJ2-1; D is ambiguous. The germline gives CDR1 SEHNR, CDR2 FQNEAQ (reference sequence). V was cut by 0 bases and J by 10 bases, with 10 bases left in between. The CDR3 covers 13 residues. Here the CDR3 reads CASSLAGSWEQFF. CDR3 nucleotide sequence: TGTGCCAGCAGCTTAGCGGGCAGTTGGGAGCAGTTCTTC.

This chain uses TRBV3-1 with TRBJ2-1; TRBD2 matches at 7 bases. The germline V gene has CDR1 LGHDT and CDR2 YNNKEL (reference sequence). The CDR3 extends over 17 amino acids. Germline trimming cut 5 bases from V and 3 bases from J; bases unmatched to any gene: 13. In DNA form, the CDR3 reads TGTGCCAGCAGCGACGTGGCAGGGAGGGATCTCTACAATGAGCAGTTCTTC. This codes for CASSDVAGRDLYNEQFF.

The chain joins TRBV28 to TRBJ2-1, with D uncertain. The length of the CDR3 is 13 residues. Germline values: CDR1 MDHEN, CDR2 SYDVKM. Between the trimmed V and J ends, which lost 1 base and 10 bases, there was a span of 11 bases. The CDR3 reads CASSLLVEREQFF. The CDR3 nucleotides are TGTGCCAGCAGTTTATTGGTCGAAAGGGAGCAGTTCTTC.

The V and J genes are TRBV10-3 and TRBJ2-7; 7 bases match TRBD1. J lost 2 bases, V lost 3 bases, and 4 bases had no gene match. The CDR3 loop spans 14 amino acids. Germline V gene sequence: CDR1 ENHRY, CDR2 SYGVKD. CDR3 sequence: CAISDRTGAYEQYF. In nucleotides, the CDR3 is TGTGCCATCAGTGATCGGACAGGAGCCTACGAGCAGTACTTC.

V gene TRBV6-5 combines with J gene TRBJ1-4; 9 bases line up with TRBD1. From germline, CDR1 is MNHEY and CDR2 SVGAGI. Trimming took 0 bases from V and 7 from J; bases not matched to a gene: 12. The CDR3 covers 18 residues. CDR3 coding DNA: TGTGCCAGCAGTTACTCGATTTGGCTACGGGACAGGGCTGAAAAACTGTTTTTT. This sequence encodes CASSYSIWLRDRAEKLFF.

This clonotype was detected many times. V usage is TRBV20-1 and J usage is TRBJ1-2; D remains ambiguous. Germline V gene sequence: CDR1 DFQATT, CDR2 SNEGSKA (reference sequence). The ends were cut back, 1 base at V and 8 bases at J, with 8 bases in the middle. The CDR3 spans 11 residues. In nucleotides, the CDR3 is TGCAGTGCTAGAGTAGGGCCAGGCTACACCTTC. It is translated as CSARVGPGYTF.

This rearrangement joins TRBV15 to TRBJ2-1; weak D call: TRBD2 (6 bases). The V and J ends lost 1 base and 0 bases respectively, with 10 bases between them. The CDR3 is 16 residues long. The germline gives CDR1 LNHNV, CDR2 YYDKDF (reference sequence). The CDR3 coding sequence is TGTGCCACCAGCAGAGTGAGGGACTTCTCCTACAATGAGCAGTTCTTC. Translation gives CATSRVRDFSYNEQFF.

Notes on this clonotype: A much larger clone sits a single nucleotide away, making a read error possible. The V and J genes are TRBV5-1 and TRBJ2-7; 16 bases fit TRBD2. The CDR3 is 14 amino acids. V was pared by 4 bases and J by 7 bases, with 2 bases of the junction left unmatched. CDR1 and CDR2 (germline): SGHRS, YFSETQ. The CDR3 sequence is CASSGTSGGAEQYF. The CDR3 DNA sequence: TGCGCCAGCAGCGGGACTAGCGGGGGGGCTGAGCAGTACTTC.